This T cell receptor beta chain appears in the sequencing data of a study of neurological immune-mediated disorders. Notes on the study in general: The study found the most TCR clonal expansion in HTLV-1-associated myelopathy and the least in multiple sclerosis, below healthy controls.

A single run covered 15-18 subjects with over 190 million TCR-beta sequences. TCRdb redid the calling of the 5' RACE reads with MiXCR, one entry per CDR3 protein. The repertoire holds approximately 40,000 distinct CDR3 sequences, about 12% seen once, with around 1.3% in the top ten. This CDR3 contains 16 residues. Trimming shortened V by 0 bases and J by 6 bases, and 15 bases separated the two germline ends. Germline values: CDR1 SGHDN, CDR2 FVKESK. This clonotype was counted ten times or more. The target antigen is unknown. The sequenced sample consisted of PBMCs. The clonotype was recovered from a female donor in good health. This chain connects TRBV14 to TRBJ2-1; no reliable D call. CDR3 nucleotide sequence: TGTGCCAGCAGCCAAGATCTTTTCGGGCCAAGCAATGAGCAGTTCTTC. Translated: CASSQDLFGPSNEQFF.